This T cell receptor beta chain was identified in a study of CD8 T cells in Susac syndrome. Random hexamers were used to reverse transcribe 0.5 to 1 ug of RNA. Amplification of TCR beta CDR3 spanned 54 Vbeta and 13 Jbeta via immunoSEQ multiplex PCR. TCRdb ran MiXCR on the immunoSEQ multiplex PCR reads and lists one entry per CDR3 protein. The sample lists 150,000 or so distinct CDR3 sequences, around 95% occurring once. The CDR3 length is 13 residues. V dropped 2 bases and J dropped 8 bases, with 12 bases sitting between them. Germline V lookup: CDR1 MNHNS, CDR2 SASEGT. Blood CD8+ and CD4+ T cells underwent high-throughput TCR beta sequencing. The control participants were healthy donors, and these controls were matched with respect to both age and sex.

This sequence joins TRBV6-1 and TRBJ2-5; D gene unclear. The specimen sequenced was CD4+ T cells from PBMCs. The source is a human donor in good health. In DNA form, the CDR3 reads TGTGCCAGCAGTGAACGGTTGCAAGGAACCCAGTACTTC. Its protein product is CASSERLQGTQYF.